This T cell receptor (beta chain) came from a study of T cell repertoires in cytomegalovirus infection. V was pared by 5 bases and J by 0 bases, with 13 bases between. CDR3 size: 16 residues. This clonotype has more than one count but fewer than ten. One entry per CDR3 protein, called by TCRdb with MiXCR from the reads. The sample lists roughly 300,000 distinct CDR3 sequences; 9.5% were seen once. The chain links TRBV12-3 or TRBV12-4 to TRBJ2-2; D remains ambiguous. Sample: PBMCs. This TCR was recovered from a human donor in good health (CMV status not recorded). Some clones in this sample may be carry-over from other donors' samples. The CDR3 protein is CASSPKRKANTGELFF. Written as DNA, the CDR3 is TGTGCCAGCAGTCCTAAAAGGAAAGCGAACACCGGGGAGCTGTTTTTT.